The rows below give T cell receptor beta chains drawn from one sample of a study of molecular identifiers for immune sequencing clone quantification. TCRdb processed the PCR reads anew with MiXCR; each CDR3 protein has one entry. In the table there are hundreds of thousands of distinct CDR3 sequences, about 20% of which are singletons. Sequenced input: naive CD8+ T cells from blood, with Jurkat cell RNA spiked in. Source of these receptors: a human donor in good health. Some libraries in this study had Jurkat cell RNA spiked in. Both conserved end residues are part of each CDR3. Fields, in order: D gene, clone size, V gene, J gene, CDR3 DNA, CDR3 protein. D genes are given only for firm matches. Some rows have no size entry. The others give once, few or many, or a class for an expanded clone.

d_call: -
clone_size: many
v_call: TRBV6-2/TRBV6-3
j_call: TRBJ1-1
cdr3_nt: TGTGCCAGCAGCCAGCCCTGGACAGCCCTGGCTCACACTGAAGCTTTCTTT
cdr3_aa: CASSQPWTALAHTEAFF

d_call: -
clone_size: many
v_call: TRBV6-2/TRBV6-3
j_call: TRBJ2-7
cdr3_nt: TGTGCCAGCAGCCCGGGACTCCCCTACGAGCAGTACTTC
cdr3_aa: CASSPGLPYEQYF

d_call: -
clone_size: -
v_call: TRBV10-2
j_call: TRBJ1-2
cdr3_nt: TGCGCCGGCAGTGAATTCCCGGGCTATGGCTACACCTTC
cdr3_aa: CAGSEFPGYGYTF

d_call: -
clone_size: many
v_call: TRBV12-3/TRBV12-4
j_call: TRBJ2-3
cdr3_nt: TGTGCCAGCAGCCGAGATGGGCCTCCTCCCGATCCCGATACGCAGTATTTT
cdr3_aa: CASSRDGPPPDPDTQYF

d_call: TRBD1
clone_size: many
v_call: TRBV19
j_call: TRBJ2-5
cdr3_nt: TGTGCCAGTAGTACCACCGGGACAGACTTACAAGAGACCCAGTACTTC
cdr3_aa: CASSTTGTDLQETQYF

d_call: TRBD1
clone_size: -
v_call: TRBV6-4
j_call: TRBJ1-5
cdr3_nt: TGTGCCAGCAGTTGGGACAGGGATGGCAATCAGCCCCAGCATTTT
cdr3_aa: CASSWDRDGNQPQHF

d_call: -
clone_size: many
v_call: TRBV28
j_call: TRBJ2-5
cdr3_nt: TGTGCCAGCAGTCCGACCGCGGTGGAGTCGGAGACCCAGTACTTC
cdr3_aa: CASSPTAVESETQYF

d_call: -
clone_size: -
v_call: TRBV7-9
j_call: TRBJ1-5
cdr3_nt: TGTGCCAGCAGTAGATGGGATCAGCCCCTGCATTTT
cdr3_aa: CASSRWDQPLHF

d_call: -
clone_size: many
v_call: TRBV7-8
j_call: TRBJ2-1
cdr3_nt: TGTGCCAGCAGCTTGGTGGCGGGCAAGGGTGAGCAGTTCTTC
cdr3_aa: CASSLVAGKGEQFF

d_call: TRBD2
clone_size: -
v_call: TRBV7-9
j_call: TRBJ2-7
cdr3_nt: TGTGCCAGCAGCCCCGGAGTAGCGGGTCCCCACGAGCAGTACTTC
cdr3_aa: CASSPGVAGPHEQYF

d_call: TRBD2
clone_size: many
v_call: TRBV4-2
j_call: TRBJ2-7
cdr3_nt: TGTGCCAGCAGCCAAGTGGGAGCGGGAGGGCCCGAGCAGTACTTC
cdr3_aa: CASSQVGAGGPEQYF

d_call: TRBD1
clone_size: many
v_call: TRBV30
j_call: TRBJ1-2
cdr3_nt: TGTGCCTGGAACAGGGACAGGGGCGCGAAGATGTGGGGCTACACCTTC
cdr3_aa: CAWNRDRGAKMWGYTF

d_call: TRBD1
clone_size: many
v_call: TRBV20-1
j_call: TRBJ2-3
cdr3_nt: TGCAGTGCCCCCGGGACAGGGAGGGCAGATACGCAGTATTTT
cdr3_aa: CSAPGTGRADTQYF

d_call: -
clone_size: -
v_call: TRBV20-1
j_call: TRBJ2-7
cdr3_nt: TGCAGTGCTAGAGATCGTCAACTGAGCTCCTACGAGCAGTACTTC
cdr3_aa: CSARDRQLSSYEQYF

d_call: -
clone_size: -
v_call: TRBV18
j_call: TRBJ2-5
cdr3_nt: TGTGCCAGCTCACGTAGGCAGGAAGACCAAGAGACCCAGTACTTC
cdr3_aa: CASSRRQEDQETQYF

d_call: -
clone_size: many
v_call: TRBV28
j_call: TRBJ2-7
cdr3_nt: TGTGCCAGCCTTAAAGACAGTTACGAGCAGTACTTC
cdr3_aa: CASLKDSYEQYF

d_call: TRBD2
clone_size: few
v_call: TRBV28
j_call: TRBJ2-1
cdr3_nt: TGTGCCAGCAGTTTGGCGGGAGGGCCGAACAATGAGCAGTTCTTC
cdr3_aa: CASSLAGGPNNEQFF

d_call: -
clone_size: many
v_call: TRBV7-9
j_call: TRBJ1-1
cdr3_nt: TGTGCCAGCAGCTTTAAGGCCATGAACACTGAAGCTTTCTTT
cdr3_aa: CASSFKAMNTEAFF

d_call: -
clone_size: -
v_call: TRBV7-9
j_call: TRBJ2-5
cdr3_nt: TGTGCCAGCAGCTTAGAGGACACCCTGACCCAGTACTTC
cdr3_aa: CASSLEDTLTQYF

d_call: -
clone_size: few
v_call: TRBV6-4
j_call: TRBJ2-3
cdr3_nt: TGTGCCAGCAGTGACTTGGGGTCAGATACGCAGTATTTT
cdr3_aa: CASSDLGSDTQYF

d_call: -
clone_size: many
v_call: TRBV30
j_call: TRBJ2-7
cdr3_nt: TGTGCCTGGAGTGTAGGGGGCGAGCAGTACTTC
cdr3_aa: CAWSVGGEQYF

d_call: TRBD2
clone_size: many
v_call: TRBV7-8
j_call: TRBJ2-5
cdr3_nt: TGTGCCAGCAGCAGGCGGGGGACGGAGACCCAGTACTTC
cdr3_aa: CASSRRGTETQYF

d_call: -
clone_size: many
v_call: TRBV5-1
j_call: TRBJ2-7
cdr3_nt: TGCGCCAGCAGCTTGGCTGGCCTACCAGACGAGCAGTACTTC
cdr3_aa: CASSLAGLPDEQYF

d_call: TRBD2
clone_size: many
v_call: TRBV6-2/TRBV6-3
j_call: TRBJ2-7
cdr3_nt: TGTGCCAGCAGTTACCGGGCTAGCGGGAGTGACTACGAGCAGTACTTC
cdr3_aa: CASSYRASGSDYEQYF

d_call: -
clone_size: few
v_call: TRBV5-4
j_call: TRBJ1-1
cdr3_nt: TGTGCCAGCAGCTTAGACCCCGAGGGGACTGAAGCTTTCTTT
cdr3_aa: CASSLDPEGTEAFF

d_call: TRBD2
clone_size: many
v_call: TRBV20-1
j_call: TRBJ2-7
cdr3_nt: TGCAGTGCTAGAATAGCGGGCTCCTACGAGCAGTACTTC
cdr3_aa: CSARIAGSYEQYF

d_call: -
clone_size: many
v_call: TRBV3-1
j_call: TRBJ2-5
cdr3_nt: TGTGCCAGCAGCCGGGGGAGTACCCACCAAGAGACCCAGTACTTC
cdr3_aa: CASSRGSTHQETQYF

d_call: TRBD1
clone_size: few
v_call: TRBV6-2/TRBV6-3
j_call: TRBJ2-7
cdr3_nt: TGTGCCAGCAGTTTCAACCGGGACAGGGGCCTAGCGGCCCCCTACGAGCAGTACTTC
cdr3_aa: CASSFNRDRGLAAPYEQYF

d_call: -
clone_size: many
v_call: TRBV5-4
j_call: TRBJ2-1
cdr3_nt: TGTGCCAGCAGTTTAGACGGGACAGAGCAGTTCTTC
cdr3_aa: CASSLDGTEQFF

d_call: -
clone_size: many
v_call: TRBV28
j_call: TRBJ2-7
cdr3_nt: TGTGCCAGCAGCCCGGACTACGAGCAGTACTTC
cdr3_aa: CASSPDYEQYF

d_call: -
clone_size: many
v_call: TRBV27
j_call: TRBJ1-2
cdr3_nt: TGTGCCACTGCGGAGGCGCTGGGCTATGGCTACACCTTC
cdr3_aa: CATAEALGYGYTF

d_call: TRBD2
clone_size: many
v_call: TRBV27
j_call: TRBJ2-7
cdr3_nt: TGTGCCAGCAGTTTATCGACTAGCGGGATGGGGGAGCAGTACTTC
cdr3_aa: CASSLSTSGMGEQYF

d_call: TRBD1
clone_size: many
v_call: TRBV30
j_call: TRBJ1-1
cdr3_nt: TGTGCCTGGACCGGGACAGGGTACACTGAAGCTTTCTTT
cdr3_aa: CAWTGTGYTEAFF

d_call: -
clone_size: many
v_call: TRBV9
j_call: TRBJ2-3
cdr3_nt: TGTGCCAGCAGCGTCGCGAACACAGATACGCAGTATTTT
cdr3_aa: CASSVANTDTQYF

d_call: TRBD1
clone_size: -
v_call: TRBV7-9
j_call: TRBJ1-2
cdr3_nt: TGTGCCAGCAGCTTACCCGAACAGGGGTTCTATGGCTACACCTTC
cdr3_aa: CASSLPEQGFYGYTF

d_call: TRBD1
clone_size: -
v_call: TRBV30
j_call: TRBJ1-1
cdr3_nt: TGTGCCTCCGGCAAGACAGGGGAGGCTTTCTTT
cdr3_aa: CASGKTGEAFF

d_call: TRBD2
clone_size: few
v_call: TRBV7-6
j_call: TRBJ2-2
cdr3_nt: TGTGCCAGCAGCCCACTTCCTAGCGGAGACACCGGGGAGCTGTTTTTT
cdr3_aa: CASSPLPSGDTGELFF

d_call: -
clone_size: many
v_call: TRBV6-2/TRBV6-3
j_call: TRBJ2-2
cdr3_nt: TGTGCCAGCACCTACCCCCCGGGGGACGGCACCGGGGAGCTGTTTTTT
cdr3_aa: CASTYPPGDGTGELFF

d_call: TRBD1
clone_size: -
v_call: TRBV2
j_call: TRBJ1-2
cdr3_nt: TGTGCCAGCATCCCACGGACAGGGCCAGGGGTCTATGGCTACACCTTC
cdr3_aa: CASIPRTGPGVYGYTF

d_call: -
clone_size: many
v_call: TRBV27
j_call: TRBJ2-7
cdr3_nt: TGTGCCAGCAGTTTTGGCCACAGAAGCTACGAGCAGTACTTC
cdr3_aa: CASSFGHRSYEQYF

d_call: TRBD2
clone_size: many
v_call: TRBV27
j_call: TRBJ2-7
cdr3_nt: TGTGCCAGCAGTTTTCGCAGCGGGGAGCGGTACTTC
cdr3_aa: CASSFRSGERYF

d_call: TRBD1
clone_size: many
v_call: TRBV4-3
j_call: TRBJ1-4
cdr3_nt: TGCGCCAGCAGCCAAGACTGGCAGGGGGCTAATGAAAAACTGTTTTTT
cdr3_aa: CASSQDWQGANEKLFF

d_call: TRBD1
clone_size: few
v_call: TRBV5-6
j_call: TRBJ2-1
cdr3_nt: TGTGCCAGCAGCTCACGCACAGGGGGCGATTTGTATGAGCAGTTCTTC
cdr3_aa: CASSSRTGGDLYEQFF

d_call: -
clone_size: few
v_call: TRBV19
j_call: TRBJ1-4
cdr3_nt: TGTGCCGTGGCAGGAGATGAAAAACTGTTTTTT
cdr3_aa: CAVAGDEKLFF

d_call: -
clone_size: many
v_call: TRBV7-2
j_call: TRBJ2-7
cdr3_nt: TGTGCCAGCAGCTTAGAAGGTCAGACCTACGAGCAGTACTTC
cdr3_aa: CASSLEGQTYEQYF

d_call: TRBD1
clone_size: -
v_call: TRBV4-3
j_call: TRBJ2-2
cdr3_nt: TGCGCCAGCAGCCAAGATGGGACAGGGTACACCGGGGAGCTGTTTTTT
cdr3_aa: CASSQDGTGYTGELFF

d_call: -
clone_size: many
v_call: TRBV6-5
j_call: TRBJ2-7
cdr3_nt: TGTGCCAGCAGTGTATTCCCGGGGAATCCCTACGAGCAGTACTTC
cdr3_aa: CASSVFPGNPYEQYF

d_call: -
clone_size: many
v_call: TRBV28
j_call: TRBJ1-1
cdr3_nt: TGTGCCAGCAGTGGCTGGACTGAAGCTTTCTTT
cdr3_aa: CASSGWTEAFF

d_call: TRBD2
clone_size: many
v_call: TRBV7-9
j_call: TRBJ2-7
cdr3_nt: TGTGCCAGCAGCCGAACTAGCGGGGGAGGCGAGCAGTACTTC
cdr3_aa: CASSRTSGGGEQYF

d_call: TRBD1
clone_size: many
v_call: TRBV24-1
j_call: TRBJ2-5
cdr3_nt: TGTGCCACCAGTGATCCGACAGGGAAAGAGACCCAGTACTTC
cdr3_aa: CATSDPTGKETQYF

d_call: -
clone_size: once
v_call: TRBV5-6
j_call: TRBJ2-7
cdr3_nt: TGTGCCAGCAGCCCAACCTCGGTTCTCGAGCAGTACTTC
cdr3_aa: CASSPTSVLEQYF

d_call: -
clone_size: many
v_call: TRBV28
j_call: TRBJ1-1
cdr3_nt: TGTGCCAGCAGTTTATGGGACACTGAAGCTTTCTTT
cdr3_aa: CASSLWDTEAFF